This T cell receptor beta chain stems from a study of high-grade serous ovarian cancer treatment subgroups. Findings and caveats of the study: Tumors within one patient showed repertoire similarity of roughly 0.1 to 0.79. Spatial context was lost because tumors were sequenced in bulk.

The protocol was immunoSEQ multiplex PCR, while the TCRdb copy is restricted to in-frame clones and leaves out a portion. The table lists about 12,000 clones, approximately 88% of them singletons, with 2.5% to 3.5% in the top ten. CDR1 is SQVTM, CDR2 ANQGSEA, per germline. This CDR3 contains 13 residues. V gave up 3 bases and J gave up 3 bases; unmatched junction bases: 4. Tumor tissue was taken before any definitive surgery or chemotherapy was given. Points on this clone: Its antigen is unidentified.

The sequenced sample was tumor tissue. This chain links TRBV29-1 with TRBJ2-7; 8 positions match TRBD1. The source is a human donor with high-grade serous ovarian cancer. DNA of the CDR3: TGCAGCGTTGACGGACAGGGACGCTACGAGCAGTACTTC. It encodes CSVDGQGRYEQYF.